A selection of T cell receptor beta chains follows, all from one sample in a study of OX40 agonist ivuxolimab in advanced cancers. Using immunoSEQ multiplex PCR, the repertoire was profiled, and TCRdb retains in-frame clones only, with some absent. The sample has tens of thousands of clones; 85% to 95% are singletons. The material sequenced was CD4+ or CD8+ T cells sorted from blood, taken in a trial of the OX40 agonist ivuxolimab. The receptors were gathered from an adult with an advanced solid tumor such as melanoma, head and neck, liver or kidney cancer. Both conserved end residues are part of each CDR3. Each record gives: CDR3 DNA, CDR3 protein, V gene, D gene, clone size, J gene. D genes are given only for firm matches. Rows may omit the clone size; those that give it use once, few, many or a size class.

CDR3 DNA: TGCGCCAGCAGCCAAGATCCCCAGATAAATGAGCAGTTCTTC
CDR3 protein: CASSQDPQINEQFF
V gene: TRBV4-1
D gene: -
clone size: -
J gene: TRBJ2-1

CDR3 DNA: TGCGCCAGCAGCCAAGGAGGTCAGGGGGACCTCTATGGCTACACCTTC
CDR3 protein: CASSQGGQGDLYGYTF
V gene: TRBV4-3
D gene: TRBD1
clone size: -
J gene: TRBJ1-2

CDR3 DNA: TGTGCCAGCAGTGAAGCGCTTCGTGGGGGGCATAGCAATCAGCCCCAGCATTTT
CDR3 protein: CASSEALRGGHSNQPQHF
V gene: TRBV6-1
D gene: -
clone size: -
J gene: TRBJ1-5

CDR3 DNA: TGCGCCAGCAGCCAAGGGAGGGGGCTTGATACGCAGTATTTT
CDR3 protein: CASSQGRGLDTQYF
V gene: TRBV4-1
D gene: -
clone size: -
J gene: TRBJ2-3

CDR3 DNA: TGTGCCAGCAGTTTACCACAGGGGGCGTTTCCAAACCCTTCGCGGGAGCAGTACTTC
CDR3 protein: CASSLPQGAFPNPSREQYF
V gene: TRBV28
D gene: TRBD1
clone size: -
J gene: TRBJ2-7

CDR3 DNA: TGTGCCAGCAGCCCCGAGGGGACTCAGCCCCAGCATTTT
CDR3 protein: CASSPEGTQPQHF
V gene: TRBV9
D gene: -
clone size: -
J gene: TRBJ1-5

CDR3 DNA: TGTGCCATCAGTGAGCCTAACCTGGTAGGGGGAGGCGTGAACACTGAAGCTTTCTTT
CDR3 protein: CAISEPNLVGGGVNTEAFF
V gene: TRBV10-3
D gene: -
clone size: -
J gene: TRBJ1-1

CDR3 DNA: TGCGCCAGCAGCCTTGAAGCCCCGGCTATGGGAAACATTCAGTACTTC
CDR3 protein: CASSLEAPAMGNIQYF
V gene: TRBV5-1
D gene: -
clone size: -
J gene: TRBJ2-4

CDR3 DNA: TGTGCCAGCAGCAAAGCATGGGTCACAGATACGCAGTATTTT
CDR3 protein: CASSKAWVTDTQYF
V gene: TRBV21-1
D gene: -
clone size: -
J gene: TRBJ2-3

CDR3 DNA: TGTGCCTGGAGTGTGGGGGAAACCGGCACAGATACGCAGTATTTT
CDR3 protein: CAWSVGETGTDTQYF
V gene: TRBV30
D gene: -
clone size: -
J gene: TRBJ2-3

CDR3 DNA: TGTGCCAGCAAGTCTGTCGCCGGCATATATTTT
CDR3 protein: CASKSVAGIYF
V gene: TRBV28
D gene: -
clone size: -
J gene: TRBJ1-3

CDR3 DNA: TGCGCCAGCAGCCAAGGGGGACCGAGAGGCACAGATACGCAGTATTTT
CDR3 protein: CASSQGGPRGTDTQYF
V gene: TRBV4-3
D gene: -
clone size: -
J gene: TRBJ2-3

CDR3 DNA: TGTGCCAGCAGCTCGCTAGCGGGGGAGGTTACGCAGTATTTT
CDR3 protein: CASSSLAGEVTQYF
V gene: TRBV11-2
D gene: TRBD2
clone size: -
J gene: TRBJ2-3

CDR3 DNA: TGTGCCAGTAGCACAACCCTCAGGGGACAAGATAATTCACCCCTCCACTTT
CDR3 protein: CASSTTLRGQDNSPLHF
V gene: TRBV19
D gene: -
clone size: -
J gene: TRBJ1-6

CDR3 DNA: TGTGCCAGCAGTTTAGGGTCTGGGATCTACGAGCAGTACTTC
CDR3 protein: CASSLGSGIYEQYF
V gene: TRBV27
D gene: -
clone size: -
J gene: TRBJ2-7

CDR3 DNA: TGTGCCAGCAGCCCGAATACCGAGGATGGGGGCTACACCTTC
CDR3 protein: CASSPNTEDGGYTF
V gene: TRBV28
D gene: -
clone size: -
J gene: TRBJ1-2

CDR3 DNA: TGTGCCAGCAGCCAAGAAGCGGGAGGCCAAGAGACCCAGTACTTC
CDR3 protein: CASSQEAGGQETQYF
V gene: TRBV4-2
D gene: TRBD2
clone size: -
J gene: TRBJ2-5

CDR3 DNA: TGCAGCGTGCCTTTCGTAGGGGGATATGGCTACACCTTC
CDR3 protein: CSVPFVGGYGYTF
V gene: TRBV29-1
D gene: -
clone size: once
J gene: TRBJ1-2

CDR3 DNA: TGTGCCTGGGCCGACCTAGGTGGTGAGCAGTTCTTC
CDR3 protein: CAWADLGGEQFF
V gene: TRBV30
D gene: -
clone size: -
J gene: TRBJ2-1

CDR3 DNA: TGTGCCAGCAGTGCCGGGAGCGGGTACTCCTACGAGCAGTACTTC
CDR3 protein: CASSAGSGYSYEQYF
V gene: TRBV6-1
D gene: -
clone size: -
J gene: TRBJ2-7

CDR3 DNA: TGTGCCACCATCCACCGTGCTGGGGAGCTGTTTTTT
CDR3 protein: CATIHRAGELFF
V gene: TRBV15
D gene: -
clone size: -
J gene: TRBJ2-2

CDR3 DNA: TGCGCCAGCAGCTGGGAACAGGGGGCAGCGGCAGATACGCAGTATTTT
CDR3 protein: CASSWEQGAAADTQYF
V gene: TRBV5-1
D gene: TRBD1
clone size: -
J gene: TRBJ2-3

CDR3 DNA: TGCGCCAGCAGCTTGAACTCTGGGGGTGACACCGGGGAGCTGTTTTTT
CDR3 protein: CASSLNSGGDTGELFF
V gene: TRBV5-1
D gene: -
clone size: once
J gene: TRBJ2-2

CDR3 DNA: TGTGCCAGCAGTTTGCAACAGGGCAGCTACGAGCAGTACTTC
CDR3 protein: CASSLQQGSYEQYF
V gene: TRBV27
D gene: -
clone size: -
J gene: TRBJ2-7

CDR3 DNA: TGTGCCAGACAAGAACAGGGAAGGATCTATGGCTACACCTTC
CDR3 protein: CARQEQGRIYGYTF
V gene: TRBV27
D gene: -
clone size: few
J gene: TRBJ1-2

CDR3 DNA: TGCAGCGTTGAAGATCGGGGCGGGAGCTCCTACAATGAGCAGTTCTTC
CDR3 protein: CSVEDRGGSSYNEQFF
V gene: TRBV29-1
D gene: TRBD2
clone size: -
J gene: TRBJ2-1

CDR3 DNA: TGTGCCAGCAGTGATAGGGGGAACTATGGCTACACCTTC
CDR3 protein: CASSDRGNYGYTF
V gene: TRBV6-1
D gene: -
clone size: -
J gene: TRBJ1-2

CDR3 DNA: TGTGCCTGGGCACCTATGATTTCAGGTGATGCCTACGAGCAGTACTTC
CDR3 protein: CAWAPMISGDAYEQYF
V gene: TRBV30
D gene: -
clone size: once
J gene: TRBJ2-7

CDR3 DNA: TGTGCCAGCAGCGGACTGCGGGGGGGAGGCGTTAACACCGGGGAGCTGTTTTTT
CDR3 protein: CASSGLRGGGVNTGELFF
V gene: TRBV9
D gene: TRBD2
clone size: -
J gene: TRBJ2-2

CDR3 DNA: TGTGCCAGCAGCGTAATTACCGGGGAGCTGTTTTTT
CDR3 protein: CASSVITGELFF
V gene: TRBV9
D gene: -
clone size: -
J gene: TRBJ2-2

CDR3 DNA: TGCAGCGTTGGGGGCCGGACTGAAGCTTTCTTT
CDR3 protein: CSVGGRTEAFF
V gene: TRBV29-1
D gene: -
clone size: -
J gene: TRBJ1-1

CDR3 DNA: TGTGCCAGCGTAGACGACAGGAATTCACCCCTCCACTTT
CDR3 protein: CASVDDRNSPLHF
V gene: TRBV6-1
D gene: -
clone size: -
J gene: TRBJ1-6

CDR3 DNA: TGTGCCAGCAGTTTATCCCCGGCTGGACAGGGGAGGTCGGGCACTGAAGCTTTCTTT
CDR3 protein: CASSLSPAGQGRSGTEAFF
V gene: TRBV27
D gene: TRBD1
clone size: -
J gene: TRBJ1-1

CDR3 DNA: TGTGCCAGCAGCTCCAGCGGGAGGCATGTCTACGAGCAGTACTTC
CDR3 protein: CASSSSGRHVYEQYF
V gene: TRBV27
D gene: TRBD2
clone size: -
J gene: TRBJ2-7

CDR3 DNA: TGTGCCAGCAGTGACTCGAGGGGAATAAGGTTGAACACCGGGGAGCTGTTTTTT
CDR3 protein: CASSDSRGIRLNTGELFF
V gene: TRBV6-4
D gene: -
clone size: -
J gene: TRBJ2-2

CDR3 DNA: TGTGCCAGCAGCGTGACAGGGGGCTCGCCCGAGCAGTACTTC
CDR3 protein: CASSVTGGSPEQYF
V gene: TRBV9
D gene: TRBD1
clone size: -
J gene: TRBJ2-7